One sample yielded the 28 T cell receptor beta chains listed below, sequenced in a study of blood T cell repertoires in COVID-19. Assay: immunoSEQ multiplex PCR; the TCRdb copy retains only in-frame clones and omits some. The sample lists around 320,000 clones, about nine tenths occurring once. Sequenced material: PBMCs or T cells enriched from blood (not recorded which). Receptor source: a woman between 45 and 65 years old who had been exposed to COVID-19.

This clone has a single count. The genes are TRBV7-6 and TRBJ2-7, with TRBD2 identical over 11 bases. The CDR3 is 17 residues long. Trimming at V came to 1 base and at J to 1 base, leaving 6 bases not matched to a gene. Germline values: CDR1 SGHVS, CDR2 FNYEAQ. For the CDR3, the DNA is TGTGCCAGCAGCTTAGGTCCCGGGACTAGCGGTTCCTACGAGCAGTACTTC. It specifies CASSLGPGTSGSYEQYF.

CDR3 DNA: TGTGCCAGCAGCTTGGTTGGCCCTAATGAAAAACTGTTTTTT. It yields the protein CASSLVGPNEKLFF. The chain uses TRBV5-4 and TRBJ1-4; no clear D. The CDR3 is 14 residues long. Germline CDR1 is SGHNT and CDR2 is YYREEE (reference sequence). With 0 bases removed from V and 3 bases from J, the gap between germline ends came to 6 bases. The whole variable domain, remainder taken from reference TRBV5-4 and TRBJ1-4, is ETGVTQSPTHLIKTRGQQVTLRCSSQSGHNTVSWYQQALGQGPQFIFQYYREEENGRGNFPPRFSGLQFPNYSSELNVNALELDDSALYLCASSLVGPNEKLFFGSGTQLSVL.

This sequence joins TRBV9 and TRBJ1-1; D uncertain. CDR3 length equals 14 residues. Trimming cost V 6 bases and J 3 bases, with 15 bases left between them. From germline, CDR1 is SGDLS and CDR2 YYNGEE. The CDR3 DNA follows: TGTGCCAGCACCCTGTCCGGGGAGGACACTGAAGCTTTCTTT. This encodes CASTLSGEDTEAFF.

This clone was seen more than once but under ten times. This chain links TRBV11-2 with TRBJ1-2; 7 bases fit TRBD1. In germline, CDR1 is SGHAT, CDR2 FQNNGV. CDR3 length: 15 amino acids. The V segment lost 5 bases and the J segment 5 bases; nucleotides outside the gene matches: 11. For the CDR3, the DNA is TGTGCCAGCAGCCTTATCCGGGACAGTGATTATGGCTACACCTTC. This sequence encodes CASSLIRDSDYGYTF.

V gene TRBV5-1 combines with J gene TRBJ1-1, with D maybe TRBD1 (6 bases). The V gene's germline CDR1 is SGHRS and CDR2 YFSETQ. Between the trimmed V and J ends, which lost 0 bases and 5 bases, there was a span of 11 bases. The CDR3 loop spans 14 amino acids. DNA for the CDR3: TGCGCCAGCAGCTTGGCCAGGGGTAGGACTGAAGCTTTCTTT. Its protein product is CASSLARGRTEAFF.

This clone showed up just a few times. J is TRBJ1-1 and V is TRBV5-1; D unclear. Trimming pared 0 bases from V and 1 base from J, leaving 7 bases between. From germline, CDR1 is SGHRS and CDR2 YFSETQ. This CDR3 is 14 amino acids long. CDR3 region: CASSLGSGNTEAFF. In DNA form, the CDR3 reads TGCGCCAGCAGCTTGGGTTCGGGGAACACTGAAGCTTTCTTT.

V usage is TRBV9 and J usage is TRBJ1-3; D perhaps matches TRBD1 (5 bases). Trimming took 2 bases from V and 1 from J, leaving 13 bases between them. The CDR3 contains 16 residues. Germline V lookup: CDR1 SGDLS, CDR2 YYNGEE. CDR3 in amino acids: CASSVGWGVSGNTIYF. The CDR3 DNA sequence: TGTGCCAGCAGCGTGGGTTGGGGGGTTTCTGGAAACACCATATATTTT.

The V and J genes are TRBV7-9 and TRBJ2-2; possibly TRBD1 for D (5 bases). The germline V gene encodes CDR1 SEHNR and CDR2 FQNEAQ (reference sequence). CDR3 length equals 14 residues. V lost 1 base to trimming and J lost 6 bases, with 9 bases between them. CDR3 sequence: CASSLVVGAGELFF. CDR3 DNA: TGTGCCAGCAGCTTAGTTGTAGGGGCCGGGGAGCTGTTTTTT. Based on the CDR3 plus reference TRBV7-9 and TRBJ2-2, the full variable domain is DTGVSQNPRHKITKRGQNVTFRCDPISEHNRLYWYRQTLGQGPEFLTYFQNEAQLEKSRLLSDRFSAERPKGSFSTLEIQRTEQGDSAMYLCASSLVVGAGELFFGEGSRLTVL.

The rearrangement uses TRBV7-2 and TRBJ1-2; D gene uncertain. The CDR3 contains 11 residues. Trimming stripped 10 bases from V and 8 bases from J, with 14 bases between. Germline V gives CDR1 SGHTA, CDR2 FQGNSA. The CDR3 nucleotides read TGTGCCACCACAGCTTTTGGGGGCTACACCTTC. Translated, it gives CATTAFGGYTF. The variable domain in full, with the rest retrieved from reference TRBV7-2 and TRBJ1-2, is GAGVSQSPSNKVTEKGKDVELRCDPISGHTALYWYRQSLGQGLEFLIYFQGNSAPDKSGLPSDRFSAERTGGSVSTLTIQRTQQEDSAVYLCATTAFGGYTFGSGTRLTVV.

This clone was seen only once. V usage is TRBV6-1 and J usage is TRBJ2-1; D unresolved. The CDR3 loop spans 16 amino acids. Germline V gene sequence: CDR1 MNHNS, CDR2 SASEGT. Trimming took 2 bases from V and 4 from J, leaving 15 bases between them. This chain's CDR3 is CASSESYYSTYNEQFF. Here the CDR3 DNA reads TGTGCCAGCAGTGAAAGCTATTATAGTACTTACAATGAGCAGTTCTTC.

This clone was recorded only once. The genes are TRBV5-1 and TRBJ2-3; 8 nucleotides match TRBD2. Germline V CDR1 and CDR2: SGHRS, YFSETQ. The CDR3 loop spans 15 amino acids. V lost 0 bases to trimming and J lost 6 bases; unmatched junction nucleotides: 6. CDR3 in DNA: TGCGCCAGCAGCTTGGTTAGCGGGGACCACGATACGCAGTATTTT. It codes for CASSLVSGDHDTQYF.

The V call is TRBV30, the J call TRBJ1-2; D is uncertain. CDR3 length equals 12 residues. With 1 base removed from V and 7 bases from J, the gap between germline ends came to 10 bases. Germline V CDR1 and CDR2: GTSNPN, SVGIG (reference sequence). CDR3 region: CAWSASSGGYTF. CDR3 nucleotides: TGTGCCTGGAGTGCCTCATCGGGTGGCTACACCTTC.

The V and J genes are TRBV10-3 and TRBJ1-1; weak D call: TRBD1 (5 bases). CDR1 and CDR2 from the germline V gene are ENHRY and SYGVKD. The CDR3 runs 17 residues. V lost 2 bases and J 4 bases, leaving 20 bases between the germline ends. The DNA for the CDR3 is TGTGCCATCAGTGAGGTCGGGACTTCTACGAGGGGCACTGAAGCTTTCTTT. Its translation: CAISEVGTSTRGTEAFF.

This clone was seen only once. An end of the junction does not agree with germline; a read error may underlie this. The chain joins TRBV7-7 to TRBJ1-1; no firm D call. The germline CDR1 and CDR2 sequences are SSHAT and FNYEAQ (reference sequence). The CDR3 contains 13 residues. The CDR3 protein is CASSQQSVTEAFF. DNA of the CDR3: TGTGCTAGCAGCCAACAGTCCGTAACTGAAGCTTTCTTT. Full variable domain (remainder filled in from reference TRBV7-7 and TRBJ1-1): GAGVSQSPRYKVTKRGQDVTLRCDPISSHATLYWYQQALGQGPEFLTYFNYEAQPDKSGLPSDRFSAERPEGSISTLTIQRTEQRDSAMYRCASSQQSVTEAFFGQGTRLTVV.

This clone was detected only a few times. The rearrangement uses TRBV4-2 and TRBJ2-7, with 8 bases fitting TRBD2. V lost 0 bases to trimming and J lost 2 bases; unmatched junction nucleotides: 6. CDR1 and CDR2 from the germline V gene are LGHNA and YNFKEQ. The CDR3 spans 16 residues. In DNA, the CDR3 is TGTGCCAGCAGCCAAGATGTGAGCGGGGGTGCCTACGAGCAGTACTTC. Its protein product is CASSQDVSGGAYEQYF.

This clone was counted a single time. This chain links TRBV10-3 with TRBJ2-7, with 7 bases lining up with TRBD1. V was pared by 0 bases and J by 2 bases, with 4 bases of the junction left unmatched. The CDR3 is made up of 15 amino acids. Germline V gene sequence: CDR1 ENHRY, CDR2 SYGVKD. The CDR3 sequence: CAISESKGQTYEQYF. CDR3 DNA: TGTGCCATCAGTGAGTCTAAGGGACAGACCTACGAGCAGTACTTC.

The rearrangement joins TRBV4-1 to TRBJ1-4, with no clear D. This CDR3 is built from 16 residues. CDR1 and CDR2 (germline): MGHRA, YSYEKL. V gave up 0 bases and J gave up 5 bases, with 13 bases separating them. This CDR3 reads CASSQEGGTLNEKLFF. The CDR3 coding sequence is TGCGCCAGCAGCCAAGAAGGAGGAACCCTGAATGAAAAACTGTTTTTT.

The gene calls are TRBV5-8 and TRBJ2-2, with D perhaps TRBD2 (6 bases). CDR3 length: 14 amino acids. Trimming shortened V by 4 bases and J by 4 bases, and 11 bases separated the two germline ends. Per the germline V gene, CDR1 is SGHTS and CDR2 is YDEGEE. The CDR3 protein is CASSAGTPTGELFF. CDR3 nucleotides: TGTGCCAGCAGCGCCGGGACTCCCACCGGGGAGCTGTTTTTT.

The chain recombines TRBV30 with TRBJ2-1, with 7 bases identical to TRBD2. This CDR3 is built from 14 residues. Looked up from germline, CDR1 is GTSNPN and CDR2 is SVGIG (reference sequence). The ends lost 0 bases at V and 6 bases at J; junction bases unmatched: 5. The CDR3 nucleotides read TGTGCCTGGAGTGTTGGAGCGGGGTCCAATGAGCAGTTCTTC. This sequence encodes CAWSVGAGSNEQFF.

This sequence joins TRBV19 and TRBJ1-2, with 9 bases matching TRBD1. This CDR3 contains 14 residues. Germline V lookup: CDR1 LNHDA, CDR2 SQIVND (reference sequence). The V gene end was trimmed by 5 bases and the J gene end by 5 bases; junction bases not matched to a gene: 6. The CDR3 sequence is CASSQDRGWYGYTF. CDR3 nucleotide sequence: TGTGCCAGTAGTCAGGACAGGGGATGGTATGGCTACACCTTC.

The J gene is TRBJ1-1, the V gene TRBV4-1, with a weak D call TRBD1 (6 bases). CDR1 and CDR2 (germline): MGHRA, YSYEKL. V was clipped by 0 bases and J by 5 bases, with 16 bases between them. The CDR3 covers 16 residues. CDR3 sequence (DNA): TGCGCCAGCAGCCAAGACCCGAACAGGGTTGAAACTGAAGCTTTCTTT. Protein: CASSQDPNRVETEAFF.

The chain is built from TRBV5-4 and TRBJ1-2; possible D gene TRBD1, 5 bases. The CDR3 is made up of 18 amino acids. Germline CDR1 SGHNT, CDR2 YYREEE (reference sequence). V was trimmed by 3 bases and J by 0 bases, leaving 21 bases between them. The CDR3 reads CASSSGPGLMLANYGYTF. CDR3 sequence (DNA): TGTGCCAGCAGCTCGGGCCCGGGACTGATGCTAGCTAACTATGGCTACACCTTC.

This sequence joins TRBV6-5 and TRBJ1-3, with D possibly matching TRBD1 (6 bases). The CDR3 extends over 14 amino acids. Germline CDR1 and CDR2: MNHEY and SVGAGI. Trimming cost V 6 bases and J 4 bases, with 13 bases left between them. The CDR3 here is CASSLQGPGNTIYF. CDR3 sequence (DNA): TGTGCCAGCAGCCTACAGGGACCCGGAAACACCATATATTTT.

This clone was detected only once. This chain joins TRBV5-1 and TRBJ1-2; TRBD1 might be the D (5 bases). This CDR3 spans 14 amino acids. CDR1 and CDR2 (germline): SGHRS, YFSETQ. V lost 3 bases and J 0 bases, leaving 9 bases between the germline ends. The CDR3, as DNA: TGCGCCAGCAGCTCGACAGCCACTAACTATGGCTACACCTTC. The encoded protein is CASSSTATNYGYTF. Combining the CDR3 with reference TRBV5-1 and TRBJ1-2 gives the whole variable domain KAGVTQTPRYLIKTRGQQVTLSCSPISGHRSVSWYQQTPGQGLQFLFEYFSETQRNKGNFPGRFSGRQFSNSRSEMNVSTLELGDSALYLCASSSTATNYGYTFGSGTRLTVV.

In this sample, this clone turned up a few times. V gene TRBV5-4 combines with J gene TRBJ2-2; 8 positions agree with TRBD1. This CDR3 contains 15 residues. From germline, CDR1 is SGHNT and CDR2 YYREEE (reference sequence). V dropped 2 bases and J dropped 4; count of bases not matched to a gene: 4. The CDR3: CASSFRTGSTGELFF. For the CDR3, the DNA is TGTGCCAGCAGCTTTAGGACAGGGAGCACCGGGGAGCTGTTTTTT.

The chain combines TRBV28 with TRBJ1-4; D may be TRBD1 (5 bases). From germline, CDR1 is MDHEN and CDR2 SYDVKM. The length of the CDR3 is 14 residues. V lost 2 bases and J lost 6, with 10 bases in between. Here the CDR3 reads CASSLGGGYEKLFF. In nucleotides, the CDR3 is TGTGCCAGCAGTTTAGGGGGGGGATATGAAAAACTGTTTTTT.

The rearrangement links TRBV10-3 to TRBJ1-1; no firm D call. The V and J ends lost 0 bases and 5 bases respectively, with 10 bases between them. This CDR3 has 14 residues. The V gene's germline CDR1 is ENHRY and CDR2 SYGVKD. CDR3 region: CAISESLGRTEAFF. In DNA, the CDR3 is TGTGCCATCAGTGAGTCGCTGGGCAGAACTGAAGCTTTCTTT.

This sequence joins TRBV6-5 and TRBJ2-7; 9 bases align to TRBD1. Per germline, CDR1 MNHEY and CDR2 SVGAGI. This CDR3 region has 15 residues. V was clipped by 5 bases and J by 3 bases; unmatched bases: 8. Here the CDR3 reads CASSPVGTGIYEQYF. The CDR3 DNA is TGTGCCAGCAGTCCCGTGGGGACAGGGATCTACGAGCAGTACTTC.